A selection of T cell receptor beta chains follows, all from one sample in a study of Graves' ophthalmopathy and Graves' hyperthyroidism. TCRdb re-called the multiplex PCR reads through MiXCR, storing one row per CDR3 protein. The sample carries approximately 640,000 distinct CDR3 sequences, under 50% recorded once. Sample: peripheral blood. The receptor source for this set is an adult man with Graves' ophthalmopathy. The CDR3 runs from the conserved cysteine through the conserved F or W. Fields, in order: D gene, J gene, CDR3 length, clone size, V gene, CDR3 DNA, CDR3 protein. D genes are given only for firm matches. Where a row states a size, it is once, few, many or the class of an expanded clone; other rows omit it.

d_gene: NA; j_gene: TRBJ2-5; len: 13; abundance: many; v_gene: TRBV29-1; CDR3nt: TGCAGCGTTGAAGGGTCGGGGTGGGGGACCCAGTACTTC; CDR3aa: CSVEGSGWGTQYF
d_gene: TRBD2; j_gene: TRBJ2-5; len: 15; abundance: many; v_gene: TRBV4-1; CDR3nt: TGCGCCAGCAGGAACCGGGGGGGCCTGCTAGAGACCCAGTACTTC; CDR3aa: CASRNRGGLLETQYF
d_gene: NA; j_gene: TRBJ1-3; len: 15; abundance: NA; v_gene: TRBV19; CDR3nt: TGTGCCAGTAGTATTGCAGCGAGCGCTGGAAACACCATATATTTT; CDR3aa: CASSIAASAGNTIYF
d_gene: NA; j_gene: TRBJ1-6; len: 15; abundance: many; v_gene: TRBV5-8; CDR3nt: TGTGCCAGCAGCTATAGGGGATTAGGGAATTCACCCCTCCACTTT; CDR3aa: CASSYRGLGNSPLHF
d_gene: NA; j_gene: TRBJ1-3; len: 15; abundance: NA; v_gene: TRBV6-5; CDR3nt: TGTGCCAGCACCCGCTCGGGCAGCCCTGGAAACACCATATATTTT; CDR3aa: CASTRSGSPGNTIYF
d_gene: TRBD1; j_gene: TRBJ2-7; len: 15; abundance: many; v_gene: TRBV9; CDR3nt: TGTGCCAGCAGCGTAGGTTGGGACAGTAGCTACGAGCAGTACTTC; CDR3aa: CASSVGWDSSYEQYF
d_gene: TRBD2; j_gene: TRBJ2-5; len: 16; abundance: NA; v_gene: TRBV7-9; CDR3nt: TGTGCCAGCAGCTTAATGGGCGCGGGAGGCCAAGAGACCCAGTACTTC; CDR3aa: CASSLMGAGGQETQYF
d_gene: TRBD2; j_gene: TRBJ2-3; len: 16; abundance: few; v_gene: TRBV19; CDR3nt: TGTGCCAGTAGTAGGGCTAGCGGTACGGGCACAGATACGCAGTATTTT; CDR3aa: CASSRASGTGTDTQYF
d_gene: NA; j_gene: TRBJ1-4; len: 16; abundance: once; v_gene: TRBV5-1; CDR3nt: TGCGCCAGCAGCTTGGCCGGAGGGACAACTAATGAAAAACTGCTTTTT; CDR3aa: CASSLAGGTTNEKLLF
d_gene: NA; j_gene: TRBJ1-5; len: 16; abundance: NA; v_gene: TRBV10-3; CDR3nt: TGTGCCAGCAGACCCGACAGGATACATAGCAATCAGCCCCAGCATTTT; CDR3aa: CASRPDRIHSNQPQHF
d_gene: NA; j_gene: TRBJ2-5; len: 14; abundance: NA; v_gene: TRBV7-6; CDR3nt: TGTGCCAGCAGCTTCGGACAGCGCCAGGAGACCCAGTACTTC; CDR3aa: CASSFGQRQETQYF
d_gene: NA; j_gene: TRBJ2-6; len: 13; abundance: many; v_gene: TRBV20-1; CDR3nt: TGCAGTGCTAGATTAAGCGGGGCCAACGTCCTGACTTTC; CDR3aa: CSARLSGANVLTF
d_gene: NA; j_gene: TRBJ1-2; len: 12; abundance: NA; v_gene: TRBV9; CDR3nt: TGTGCTAGTGAAGGGGGAGCCTATGGCTACACCTTC; CDR3aa: CASEGGAYGYTF
d_gene: TRBD1; j_gene: TRBJ1-1; len: 11; abundance: many; v_gene: TRBV24-1; CDR3nt: TGTGCCACCAGGACAGGGCCTGAAGCTTTCTTT; CDR3aa: CATRTGPEAFF
d_gene: NA; j_gene: TRBJ2-3; len: 12; abundance: NA; v_gene: TRBV24-1; CDR3nt: TGTGCCACCAGTGATTCGGGGGATACGCAGTATTTT; CDR3aa: CATSDSGDTQYF
d_gene: NA; j_gene: TRBJ1-2; len: 13; abundance: NA; v_gene: TRBV16; CDR3nt: TGTGCCAGCTCACCAAACAGGGACTATGGCTACACCTTC; CDR3aa: CASSPNRDYGYTF
d_gene: NA; j_gene: TRBJ1-6; len: 13; abundance: NA; v_gene: TRBV25-1; CDR3nt: TGTGCCAGTTTGGACAGCAATAATTCACCCCTCCACTTT; CDR3aa: CASLDSNNSPLHF
d_gene: NA; j_gene: TRBJ1-1; len: 15; abundance: NA; v_gene: TRBV9; CDR3nt: TGTGCCAGCAGCCAAGACCCAGCGCGGAACACTGAAGCTTTCTTT; CDR3aa: CASSQDPARNTEAFF
d_gene: NA; j_gene: TRBJ1-5; len: 14; abundance: NA; v_gene: TRBV19; CDR3nt: TGTGCCAGTAGTATCAACAGGGTCGGGCAGCCCCAGCATTTT; CDR3aa: CASSINRVGQPQHF
d_gene: NA; j_gene: TRBJ2-6; len: 15; abundance: many; v_gene: TRBV6-4; CDR3nt: TGTGCCAGCAGTGATAAGGACTCTGGGGCCAACGTCCTGACTTTC; CDR3aa: CASSDKDSGANVLTF
d_gene: NA; j_gene: TRBJ2-7; len: 14; abundance: NA; v_gene: TRBV7-2; CDR3nt: TGTGCCAGCAGCGGCCACAGGGACCAGCCCCAGCAGTACTTC; CDR3aa: CASSGHRDQPQQYF
d_gene: NA; j_gene: TRBJ2-7; len: 16; abundance: few; v_gene: TRBV7-2; CDR3nt: TGTGCCAGCAGTTACGGCTCTAGCCCTGCCTCCTACGAGCAGTACTTC; CDR3aa: CASSYGSSPASYEQYF
d_gene: NA; j_gene: TRBJ2-5; len: 13; abundance: NA; v_gene: TRBV29-1; CDR3nt: TGCAGCGTTGAAGATCGGGGGCTAGAGACCCAGTACTTC; CDR3aa: CSVEDRGLETQYF
d_gene: TRBD2; j_gene: TRBJ2-5; len: 14; abundance: many; v_gene: TRBV20-1; CDR3nt: TGCAGTGCTAAGGCTAGCGGGGGACAAGAGACCCAGTACTTC; CDR3aa: CSAKASGGQETQYF
d_gene: NA; j_gene: TRBJ2-2; len: 13; abundance: NA; v_gene: TRBV5-8; CDR3nt: TGTGCCAGCAGCTTGGCGTGGAGCGGGGAGCTGTTTTTT; CDR3aa: CASSLAWSGELFF
d_gene: NA; j_gene: TRBJ2-7; len: 15; abundance: many; v_gene: TRBV5-1; CDR3nt: TGCGCCAGCAGCTTGCAGGCAGGACAGCTCTACGAGCAGTACTTC; CDR3aa: CASSLQAGQLYEQYF
d_gene: NA; j_gene: TRBJ2-7; len: 15; abundance: NA; v_gene: TRBV25-1; CDR3nt: TGTGCCAGCAGTGATGAGGGACGGGGAGCCTACGAGCAGTACTTC; CDR3aa: CASSDEGRGAYEQYF
d_gene: NA; j_gene: TRBJ1-1; len: 12; abundance: many; v_gene: TRBV3-1; CDR3nt: TGTGCCAGCAGCCAGGGGGACACTGAAGCTTTCTTT; CDR3aa: CASSQGDTEAFF
d_gene: NA; j_gene: TRBJ1-5; len: 13; abundance: many; v_gene: TRBV10-3; CDR3nt: TGTGCCATCAGTATAGGCAGCAATCAGCCCCAGCATTTT; CDR3aa: CAISIGSNQPQHF
d_gene: NA; j_gene: TRBJ1-4; len: 15; abundance: many; v_gene: TRBV7-9; CDR3nt: TGTGCCAGCAGCTTATTGCCACCGCCTAATGAAAAACTGTTTTTT; CDR3aa: CASSLLPPPNEKLFF
d_gene: TRBD1; j_gene: TRBJ1-1; len: 16; abundance: NA; v_gene: TRBV5-1; CDR3nt: TGCGCCAGCAGCTTGGAAGTGACAGGGGGCAACACTGAAGCTTTCTTT; CDR3aa: CASSLEVTGGNTEAFF
d_gene: TRBD1; j_gene: TRBJ1-2; len: 15; abundance: many; v_gene: TRBV12-3/TRBV12-4; CDR3nt: TGTGCCAGCAGTACTCACAGGGGCCTAAACTATGGCTACACCTTC; CDR3aa: CASSTHRGLNYGYTF
d_gene: NA; j_gene: TRBJ2-2; len: 16; abundance: NA; v_gene: TRBV29-1; CDR3nt: TGCAGCGTTAGCCGGGCTAGCCTAAGAGGGGCCGGGGAGCTGTTTTTT; CDR3aa: CSVSRASLRGAGELFF
d_gene: NA; j_gene: TRBJ1-6; len: 15; abundance: NA; v_gene: TRBV25-1; CDR3nt: TGTGCCAGCAGCGACAGGCGCACCTATAATTCACCCCTCCACTTT; CDR3aa: CASSDRRTYNSPLHF
d_gene: TRBD2; j_gene: TRBJ2-2; len: 15; abundance: NA; v_gene: TRBV2; CDR3nt: TGTGCCAGCAGTGCTAGCGGACGGAACACCGGGGAGCTGTTTTTT; CDR3aa: CASSASGRNTGELFF
d_gene: NA; j_gene: TRBJ1-5; len: 17; abundance: NA; v_gene: TRBV7-6; CDR3nt: TGTGCCAGCAGCCCCCGCCCGGGCAGCGATAGCAATCAGCCCCAGCATTTT; CDR3aa: CASSPRPGSDSNQPQHF
d_gene: NA; j_gene: TRBJ2-7; len: 16; abundance: NA; v_gene: TRBV19; CDR3nt: TGTGCCAGTAGAACTTCCGGACAGCTGAGCTCCTACGAGCAGTACTTC; CDR3aa: CASRTSGQLSSYEQYF
d_gene: NA; j_gene: TRBJ1-1; len: 16; abundance: NA; v_gene: TRBV7-2; CDR3nt: TGTGCCACCAGCTTAGTTGGACAGTCCCTGAACACTGAAGCTTTCTTT; CDR3aa: CATSLVGQSLNTEAFF
d_gene: NA; j_gene: TRBJ2-5; len: 15; abundance: NA; v_gene: TRBV11-1; CDR3nt: TGTGCCAGCAGACCGAGGGGGGCAGAGGAGCAGACCCAGTACTTC; CDR3aa: CASRPRGAEEQTQYF
d_gene: NA; j_gene: TRBJ2-1; len: 15; abundance: NA; v_gene: TRBV7-9; CDR3nt: TGTGCCAGCAGCGCGGACCCGACATCCAGCAATGAGCAGTTCTTC; CDR3aa: CASSADPTSSNEQFF
d_gene: NA; j_gene: TRBJ2-7; len: 16; abundance: many; v_gene: TRBV15; CDR3nt: TGTGCCACCAGCAGAGCTGCGGCGACTCAGGGGTACGAGCAGTACTTC; CDR3aa: CATSRAAATQGYEQYF
d_gene: TRBD1; j_gene: TRBJ1-1; len: 13; abundance: once; v_gene: TRBV10-3; CDR3nt: TGTGCCATCGGGACAGGGGGCAGGACTGAAGCTTTCTTT; CDR3aa: CAIGTGGRTEAFF